This is a list of T cell receptor beta chains from one sample in a study of shared clonotypes between healthy human individuals. Libraries were prepared by immunoSEQ multiplex PCR; TCRdb keeps only in-frame clonotypes and omits some of them. Of about 450,000 clones detected, roughly 85% appear once; the ten largest clones hold about 12%. Sequencing was done on a sample of PBMCs. These receptors originate from a woman in her forties in good health. Some clones in this sample may be carry-over from other donors' samples. Both conserved end residues are part of each CDR3. D genes are given only for firm matches. Some rows mark clone size as missing; the rest say once, few, many or name a class of expanded clone.

d_gene	v_gene	abundance	j_gene	CDR3nt	CDR3aa
TRBD1	TRBV7-2	-	TRBJ1-2	TGTGCCAGCAGCCCAAGGACAGGGGGCTTTGGCTACACCTTC	CASSPRTGGFGYTF
TRBD2	TRBV7-6	-	TRBJ2-2	TGTGCCAGCAGCTTAAAAGCGGGGTCCACCGGGGAGCTGTTTTTT	CASSLKAGSTGELFF
-	TRBV7-9	few	TRBJ2-7	TGTGCCAGCAGCCCAATGGCGGGACGCGCCGAGCAGTACTTC	CASSPMAGRAEQYF
-	TRBV27	-	TRBJ2-5	TGTGCCAGCAAAGTTTCCGACAACCGGGAGACCCAGTACTTC	CASKVSDNRETQYF
TRBD1	TRBV5-4	many	TRBJ2-1	TGTGCCAGCAGCCGGACAGGGGTGGGTGAGCAGTTCTTC	CASSRTGVGEQFF
TRBD2	TRBV29-1	-	TRBJ2-5	TGCAGCGTGCCCACTAGCGGGAGTATACAAGAGACCCAGTACTTC	CSVPTSGSIQETQYF
-	TRBV6-1	-	TRBJ1-1	TGTGCCAGCAGTTCACCGACGGGGGGAGCTTTCTTT	CASSSPTGGAFF
-	TRBV5-6	-	TRBJ2-3	TGTGCCAGCAGTTTACAGGGAACAGATACGCAGTATTTT	CASSLQGTDTQYF
-	TRBV4-2	-	TRBJ1-3	TGTGCCAGCAGCCAAGTTACGGGGCGCGGTGGAAACACCATATATTTT	CASSQVTGRGGNTIYF
-	TRBV7-9	many	TRBJ1-1	TGTGCCAGCAGCCGATCGACAGATGAAGCTTTCTTT	CASSRSTDEAFF
TRBD2	TRBV6-5	-	TRBJ2-7	TGTGCCACCAAGCGGGAGGGCTACATCGAGCAGTACTTC	CATKREGYIEQYF
TRBD2	TRBV2	-	TRBJ2-2	TGTGCCAGCTTGGGAGCGGGAGAGGACACCGGGGAGCTGTTTTTT	CASLGAGEDTGELFF
-	TRBV7-9	few	TRBJ2-2	TGTGCCAGCAGCACTCATCAGGGGCCCGGGGAGCTGTTTTTT	CASSTHQGPGELFF
-	TRBV21-1	many	TRBJ2-7	TGTGCCAGCAGCGCTAAGTCCGGGCCGGACGCGTCCGAGCAGTACTTC	CASSAKSGPDASEQYF
-	TRBV15	-	TRBJ1-5	TGTGCCACCAGCAGAGCGGGTCAGCCCCAGCATTTT	CATSRAGQPQHF
-	TRBV11-2	-	TRBJ2-3	TGTGCCAGCAGCTTAGGACGCACAGATACGCAGTATTTT	CASSLGRTDTQYF
-	TRBV2	-	TRBJ2-1	TGTGCCAGCAGTGAATTGGGTATTTCGAATGAGCAGTTCTTC	CASSELGISNEQFF
-	TRBV21-1	-	TRBJ2-2	TGTGCCAGGAATTCCCTAGCGGAGAACACCGGGGAGCTGTTTTTT	CARNSLAENTGELFF
-	TRBV18	-	TRBJ1-2	TGTGCCAGCTCACCAAACAGGGACTATGGCTACACCTTC	CASSPNRDYGYTF
-	TRBV7-2	-	TRBJ2-3	TGTGCCAGCAGCTTTCTAGGGCTGGAGTGGCCAGATACGCAGTATTTT	CASSFLGLEWPDTQYF
-	TRBV18	-	TRBJ2-7	TGTGCCAGCTCACCACCCCCGACTGTCTCCTACGAGCAGTACTTC	CASSPPPTVSYEQYF
-	TRBV11-2	few	TRBJ2-3	TGTGCCAGCAGCTTAGGGGGGTCCCCCAAGGCAGATACGCAGTATTTT	CASSLGGSPKADTQYF
TRBD1	TRBV5-6	-	TRBJ1-3	TGTGCCAGCAGCGGCAGGGGGCCTGGAAACACCATATATTTT	CASSGRGPGNTIYF
TRBD2	TRBV28	-	TRBJ2-2	TGTGCCAGCAGCCTTTGGGAGCTAGCGGAGAACACCGGGGAGCTGTTTTTT	CASSLWELAENTGELFF
-	TRBV6-5	-	TRBJ1-2	TGTGCCAGCAGTACCGGGTTCGCTGGCTACACCTTC	CASSTGFAGYTF
TRBD1	TRBV5-5	-	TRBJ2-2	TGTGCCAGCAGCTTACACCCGACAGGGACCGGGGAGCTGTTTTTT	CASSLHPTGTGELFF
-	TRBV4-1	-	TRBJ2-2	TGCGCCAGCAGGGGACTGGGGGAGTCCGGGGAGCTGTTTTTT	CASRGLGESGELFF
-	TRBV7-8	-	TRBJ2-3	TGTGCCAGCAGCTTCCTCCCAGATACGCAGTATTTT	CASSFLPDTQYF
-	TRBV7-9	-	TRBJ2-1	TGTGCCAGCAGCGTGGAGGAATACAATGAGCAGTTCTTC	CASSVEEYNEQFF
TRBD1	TRBV19	-	TRBJ1-2	TGTGCCAGTATTCCGGGGACAGCATTGGGCTATGGCTACACCTTC	CASIPGTALGYGYTF
-	TRBV10-3	-	TRBJ1-1	TGTGCCACAAACGGCTTGATGAACACTGAAGCTTTCTTT	CATNGLMNTEAFF
-	TRBV11-2	-	TRBJ2-7	TGTGCCAGCAGCTTACGGGGACCCCCCTACGAGCAGTACTTC	CASSLRGPPYEQYF
-	TRBV30	-	TRBJ1-3	TGTGCCTGGAGGGGGAAGTCTGGAAACACCATATATTTT	CAWRGKSGNTIYF
-	TRBV7-2	few	TRBJ1-2	TGTGCCAGCAGCTTAGGGACGGTCTATGGCTACACCTTC	CASSLGTVYGYTF
-	TRBV2	-	TRBJ1-6	TGTGCCAGCAGTTACCAGGCGGGAGGTGATTCACCCCTCCACTTT	CASSYQAGGDSPLHF
-	TRBV28	once	TRBJ2-4	TGTGCCAGCAGTTTACTCCGGGGGCTAGCCAAAAACATTCAGTACTTC	CASSLLRGLAKNIQYF
-	TRBV30	once	TRBJ1-3	TGTGCCTGGAGTGTCTCCAGCTACTCTGGAAACACCATATATTTT	CAWSVSSYSGNTIYF
TRBD2	TRBV7-2	-	TRBJ2-7	TGTGCCAGCAGCTCGATAGCGGGAGAGCCTTACGAGCAGTACTTC	CASSSIAGEPYEQYF
TRBD2	TRBV15	-	TRBJ2-4	TGTGCCACCAGCAGGGGGGGGGTAGCCAAAAACATTCAGTACTTC	CATSRGGVAKNIQYF
-	TRBV12-1	-	TRBJ2-5	TGTGCCAGCAGCTTTGCGTCTAGACTAGCGCGACAAGAGACCCAGTACTTC	CASSFASRLARQETQYF
-	TRBV11-2	-	TRBJ2-1	TGTGCCAGCAGCTTGGGCGGTTCCTACAATGAGCAGTTCTTC	CASSLGGSYNEQFF
-	TRBV11-2	-	TRBJ2-2	TGTGCCAGCAGCTTAGGAACCGGGGAGCTGTTTTTT	CASSLGTGELFF
TRBD1	TRBV5-1	once	TRBJ1-4	TGCGCCAGCAGCCCAGGGGGCGCATCCATTAATGAAAAACTGTTTTTT	CASSPGGASINEKLFF
-	TRBV28	-	TRBJ2-2	TGTGCCAGCAGTTTAGAAGGGACCGGGGAGCTGTTTTTT	CASSLEGTGELFF
-	TRBV21-1	-	TRBJ2-4	TGTGCCAGCAGCAAAGCAATTAAGGGGTTCATTCAGTACTTC	CASSKAIKGFIQYF
-	TRBV4-1	few	TRBJ2-3	TGCGCCAGCAGCCAAGATGGGTCCGGGGCGAGCACAGATACGCAGTATTTT	CASSQDGSGASTDTQYF